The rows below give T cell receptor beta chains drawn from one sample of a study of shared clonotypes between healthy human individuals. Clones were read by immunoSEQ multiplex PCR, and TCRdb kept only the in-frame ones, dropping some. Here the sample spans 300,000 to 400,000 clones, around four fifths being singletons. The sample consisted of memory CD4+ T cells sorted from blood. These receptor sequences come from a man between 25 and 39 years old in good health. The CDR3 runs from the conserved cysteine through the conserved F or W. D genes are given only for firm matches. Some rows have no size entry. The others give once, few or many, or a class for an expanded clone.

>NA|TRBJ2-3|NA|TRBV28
TGTGCCAGCACGCTCTTGGACAAAAGCACAGATACGCAGTATTTT
CASTLLDKSTDTQYF
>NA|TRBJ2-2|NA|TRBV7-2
TGTGCCAGCAGCCGAGGTTCGAACACCGGGGAGCTGTTTTTT
CASSRGSNTGELFF
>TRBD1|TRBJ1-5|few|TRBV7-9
TGTGCCAGCAGCTTAGGACGGACAGGGGACAATCAGCCCCAGCATTTT
CASSLGRTGDNQPQHF
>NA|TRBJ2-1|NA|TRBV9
TGTGCCAGCAGCGTAGGCGCAGTTGGGATGAATGAGCAGTTCTTC
CASSVGAVGMNEQFF
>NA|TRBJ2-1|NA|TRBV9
TGTGCCAGCAGCGTCGACAACAATGAGCAGTTCTTC
CASSVDNNEQFF
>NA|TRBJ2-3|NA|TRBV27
TGTGCCAGCAGTTTTGACGCCCGTACCACAGATACGCAGTATTTT
CASSFDARTTDTQYF
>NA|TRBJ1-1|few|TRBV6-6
TGTGCCAGCAGGGATACCGGGCTGAACACTGAAGCTTTCTTT
CASRDTGLNTEAFF
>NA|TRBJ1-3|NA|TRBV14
TGTGCCAGCAGCCAAACGACCCGGAGCTTTGGAAACACCATATATTTT
CASSQTTRSFGNTIYF
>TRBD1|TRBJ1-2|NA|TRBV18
TGTGCCAGCCATCTACCGGGACAGGCCCTATATGGCTACACCTTC
CASHLPGQALYGYTF
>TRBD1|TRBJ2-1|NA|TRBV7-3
TGTGCCAGCAGCTTAAAGGGGGCGGTTGATGAGCAGTTCTTC
CASSLKGAVDEQFF
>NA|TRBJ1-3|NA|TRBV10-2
TGCGCCAGCAGTGTTGGCAGCGTCTCTGGAAACACCATATATTTT
CASSVGSVSGNTIYF
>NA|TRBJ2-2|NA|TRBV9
TGTGCCAGCAGCGTAGCTACAACGGGCGGAACCGGGGAGCTGTTTTTT
CASSVATTGGTGELFF
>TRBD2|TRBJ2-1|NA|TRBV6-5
TGTGCCAGCAGAAAAACGGGACTAACCTCCGGGCAGTTCTTC
CASRKTGLTSGQFF
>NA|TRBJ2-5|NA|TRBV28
TGTGCCAGCAGTTTAGGTGGGGGGCAAGGAGAGACCCAGTACTTC
CASSLGGGQGETQYF
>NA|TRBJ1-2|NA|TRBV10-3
TGTGCCATCAGTGAAGGGGGATTCGGCTACACCTTC
CAISEGGFGYTF
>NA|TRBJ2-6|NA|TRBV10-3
TGTGCCATCAGTAACAGGGACTCTGGGGCCAACGTCCTGACTTTC
CAISNRDSGANVLTF
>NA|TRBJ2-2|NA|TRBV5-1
TGCGCCAGCAGCTTGGTATCGGGGGCGAACACCGGGGAGCTGTTTTTT
CASSLVSGANTGELFF
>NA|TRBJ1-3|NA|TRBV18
TGTGCCAGCTCACTAGATTCGGTAGCTGGAAACACCATATATTTT
CASSLDSVAGNTIYF
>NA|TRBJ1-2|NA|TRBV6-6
TGTGCCAGCACGGCCCCGGGCGTCCATGGCTACACCTTC
CASTAPGVHGYTF
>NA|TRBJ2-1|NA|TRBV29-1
TGCAGCGTTGGGGCCGCGCAGTTCTTC
CSVGAAQFF
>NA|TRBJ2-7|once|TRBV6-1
TGTGCCAGCAGTGACTTAAGGGGTATTGGGGAGCAGTACTTC
CASSDLRGIGEQYF
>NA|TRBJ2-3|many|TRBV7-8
TGTGCCAGCAGCTCAGAACGGGAAAGGGATACGCAGTATTTT
CASSSERERDTQYF
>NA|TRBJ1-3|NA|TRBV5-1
TGCGCCAGCAGCTTTGGGGGGGCCTCGGACACCATATATTTT
CASSFGGASDTIYF
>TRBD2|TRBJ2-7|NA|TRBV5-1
TGCGCCAGCAGCTCTAGCGGGAGTGGGGACGAGCAGTACTTC
CASSSSGSGDEQYF
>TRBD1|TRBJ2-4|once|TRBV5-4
TGTGCCAGCAGCACTGGGGACAGGGGGCCATCGGACATTCAGTACTTC
CASSTGDRGPSDIQYF
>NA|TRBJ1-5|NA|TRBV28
TGTGCCAGCAGTGGCCGGGCCTATCAGCCCCAGCATTTT
CASSGRAYQPQHF
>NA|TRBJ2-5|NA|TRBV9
TGTGCCAGCAGCGTAGCTACAGGGCCGTCTGTAGAGACCCAGTACTTC
CASSVATGPSVETQYF
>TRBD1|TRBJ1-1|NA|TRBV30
TGTGCCTGGAGTGTATGGGGGACAGGGGGTAAGTGGGCTGAAGCTTTCTTT
CAWSVWGTGGKWAEAFF
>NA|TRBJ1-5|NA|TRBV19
TGTGCCAGTAGTATAGTGGGCAGGGGAGGCGATCAGCCCCAGCATTTT
CASSIVGRGGDQPQHF
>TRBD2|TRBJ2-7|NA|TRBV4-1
TGCGCCAGCAGCCCCGGGGTAGCGGGATTTGAGAGCGAGCAGTACTTC
CASSPGVAGFESEQYF
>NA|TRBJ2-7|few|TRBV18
TGTGCCAGCTCACCCGCCGCGGACTACGAGCAGTACTTC
CASSPAADYEQYF
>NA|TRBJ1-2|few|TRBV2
TGTGCCAGCAGTGAATACAGGGATAGATACACCTTC
CASSEYRDRYTF
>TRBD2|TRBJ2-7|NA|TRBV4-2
TGTGCCAGCAGCCAGGATAGCGGGAGCCCTTCCTACGAGCAGTACTTC
CASSQDSGSPSYEQYF
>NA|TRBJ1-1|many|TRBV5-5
TGTGCCAGCAGCCTCGGGGGATTGAACACTGAAGCTTTCTTT
CASSLGGLNTEAFF
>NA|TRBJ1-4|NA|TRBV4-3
TGCGCCAGCAGCCAAATTTTCGGAGAAAAACTGTTTTTT
CASSQIFGEKLFF
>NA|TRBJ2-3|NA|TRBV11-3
TGTGCCAGCAGCCGGGGGCAGGGAACAGATACGCAGTATTTT
CASSRGQGTDTQYF
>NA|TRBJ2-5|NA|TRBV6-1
TGTGCCAGCAGTGGGGCCTTATCAACCCAAGAGACCCAGTACTTC
CASSGALSTQETQYF
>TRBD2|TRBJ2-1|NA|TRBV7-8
TGTGCCAGCAGCTCGCCTAGCGGGGATTACAATGAGCAGTTCTTC
CASSSPSGDYNEQFF
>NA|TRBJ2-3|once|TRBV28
TGTGCCAGCGTTAGCCGGGACCGTCTTACAAGAACCACAGATACGCAGTATTTT
CASVSRDRLTRTTDTQYF
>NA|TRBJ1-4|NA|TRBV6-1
TGTGCCAGCAGTCCCCTAAATCAGGGTGAAAAACTGTTTTTT
CASSPLNQGEKLFF
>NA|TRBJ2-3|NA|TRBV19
TGTGCCAGTAGTACTAGGACAAGCATTAGCACAGATACGCAGTATTTT
CASSTRTSISTDTQYF
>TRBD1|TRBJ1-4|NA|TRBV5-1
TGCGCCAGCAGCTTACAGGGGAATGAAAAACTGTTTTTT
CASSLQGNEKLFF